Listed here are 15 T cell receptor beta chains from one sample, sequenced in a study of blood T cells in healthy people across ages. Primed by a sample-barcoded 5' primer and a J-beta primer mix, a second PCR proceeded for about 6 to 11 cycles. TCRdb processed the 5' RACE reads anew with MiXCR; each CDR3 protein has one entry. The profile covers some 1.7 million distinct CDR3 sequences, with under 30% appearing a single time and approximately 7.7% taken by the ten largest. Sequenced sample: blood. The source is a woman aged 25 to 39 in good health.

This sequence joins TRBV5-1 and TRBJ1-6; D unclear. The CDR3 is 14 residues long. V was clipped by 0 bases and J by 10 bases, with 11 bases between them. Germline values: CDR1 SGHRS, CDR2 YFSETQ. Written as DNA, the CDR3 is TGCGCCAGCAGCTTGGGAGGCTTCCAATCACCCCTCCACTTT. Amino acids: CASSLGGFQSPLHF.

In this sample, this clonotype turned up a few times. V usage is TRBV5-6 and J usage is TRBJ1-1; a weak D match, TRBD1 (6 bases). The CDR3 contains 14 residues. Germline CDR1 is SGHDT and CDR2 is YYEEEE. V gave up 5 bases and J gave up 7 bases, with 18 bases separating them. CDR3 in DNA: TGTGCCAGCAGTCCTCACTTGGACAGCCTTGAAGCTTTCTTT. This gives the protein CASSPHLDSLEAFF.

The CDR3, as DNA: TGCAGTGCTAGTTGGCAGGGGGCCCCCTATGGCTACACCTTC. Encoded protein: CSASWQGAPYGYTF. V and J are TRBV20-1 and TRBJ1-2; 8 bases match TRBD1. There are 14 residues in the CDR3. The V and J ends lost 3 bases and 4 bases, in that order; junction bases with no gene match: 7. CDR1 is DFQATT and CDR2 is SNEGSKA in the germline V gene (reference sequence).

The V and J genes are TRBV2 and TRBJ2-1; D is ambiguous. This CDR3 has 14 residues. The V end was cut by 1 base, the J end by 13 bases, with 17 bases between. CDR1 and CDR2 from the germline V gene are SNHLY and FYNNEI. The CDR3 is CASSEEGLGWTQFF. The CDR3 DNA reads TGTGCCAGCAGTGAAGAGGGATTGGGATGGACCCAGTTCTTC.

This clonotype was recorded at least ten times. This rearrangement joins TRBV9 to TRBJ2-3; D is ambiguous. The CDR3 loop spans 15 amino acids. With 0 bases removed from V and 3 bases from J, the gap between germline ends came to 11 bases. Per germline, CDR1 SGDLS and CDR2 YYNGEE. The CDR3 here is CASSVDGLETDTQYF. The CDR3 DNA sequence: TGTGCCAGCAGCGTAGACGGTTTAGAGACAGATACGCAGTATTTT.

J is TRBJ2-7 and V is TRBV5-1, with D uncertain. V was pared by 0 bases and J by 5 bases, with 12 bases between. CDR3 length equals 14 residues. The germline V gene has CDR1 SGHRS and CDR2 YFSETQ. CDR3 DNA sequence: TGCGCCAGCAGCTTGGTCCAGCGTTCCCACGAGCAGTACTTC. This encodes CASSLVQRSHEQYF.

This clonotype was counted at least ten times. This rearrangement joins TRBV10-3 to TRBJ2-1; perhaps TRBD1 as D (6 bases). Germline CDR1 and CDR2: ENHRY and SYGVKD. Trimming removed 0 bases from V and 9 bases from J, with 15 bases in between. The CDR3 is 15 amino acids. The CDR3 DNA is TGTGCCATCAGTGAGTCGGGCAATCAGGGGATTGAGCAGTTCTTC. Its protein is CAISESGNQGIEQFF.

The rearrangement links TRBV18 to TRBJ2-2; possibly TRBD2 for D (5 bases). The germline CDR1 and CDR2 sequences are KGHSH and LQKENI. There are 13 residues in the CDR3. Trimming removed 5 bases at V and 10 bases at J, with 14 bases between. The CDR3, as DNA: TGTGCCAGCTCAGCTCCGGGGAGCGAGGAGCTGTTTTTT. Encoded protein: CASSAPGSEELFF.

The V call is TRBV7-2, the J call TRBJ2-6, with D maybe TRBD1 (7 bases). CDR3 length: 15 amino acids. Trimming pared 3 bases from V and 4 bases from J, leaving 10 bases between. CDR1 is SGHTA and CDR2 is FQGNSA in the germline V gene. In DNA, the CDR3 is TGTGCCAGCAGCTTCAGGGGGGTCGGGGCCAACGTCCTGACTTTC. Residues: CASSFRGVGANVLTF.

Note on this clonotype: One end of the junction varies from germline; a read error may be responsible. The J gene is TRBJ1-6, the V gene TRBV12-3 or TRBV12-4; D not resolved. The CDR3 is 13 residues long. The CDR3 DNA sequence: TGTGCCGGCAGACCAACCCCGGGGTCACCCCTCCACTTT. It translates to CAGRPTPGSPLHF.

This chain links TRBV7-2 with TRBJ2-3; the D gene is possibly TRBD2 (7 bases). This CDR3 contains 17 residues. The germline V gene has CDR1 SGHTA and CDR2 FQGNSA. V gave up 7 bases and J gave up 2 bases, with 22 bases separating them. CDR3 sequence (DNA): TGTGCCAGCACCCTAGGGGGGAGGGCGCGGACCACAGATACGCAGTATTTT. Translation gives CASTLGGRARTTDTQYF.

The chain couples TRBV28 to TRBJ1-5; 8 nucleotides match TRBD1. The V and J ends lost 4 bases and 5 bases, in that order; junction bases with no gene match: 7. The V gene's germline CDR1 is MDHEN and CDR2 SYDVKM. CDR3 length equals 15 residues. The CDR3 bases are TGTGCCAGCAGTTCTGCCGGGACAGGAGATCAGCCCCAGCATTTT. This encodes CASSSAGTGDQPQHF. Combining the CDR3 with reference TRBV28 and TRBJ1-5 gives the whole variable domain DVKVTQSSRYLVKRTGEKVFLECVQDMDHENMFWYRQDPGLGLRLIYFSYDVKMKEKGDIPEGYSVSREKKERFSLILESASTNQTSMYLCASSSAGTGDQPQHFGDGTRLSIL.

This clonotype was seen only a few times. The V gene is TRBV21-1, the J gene TRBJ2-5; the DNA was not compared with TRBD1, the D call given in the table. TRBV21-1 is flagged as a pseudogene. This CDR3 spans 16 amino acids. The CDR3 loop reads CASSCPETGCRETQYF. CDR3 sequence (DNA): TGTGCCAGCAGCTGCCCCGAGACAGGGTGTAGGGAGACCCAGTACTTC.

This clonotype was detected only a few times. The chain links TRBV9 to TRBJ1-4; possible D gene TRBD1, 5 bases. The germline V gene has CDR1 SGDLS and CDR2 YYNGEE. V lost 3 bases to trimming and J lost 4 bases, with 16 bases between them. The length of the CDR3 is 16 residues. DNA of the CDR3: TGTGCCAGCAGCGACGCCCGGGGGGTCGGTAATGAAAAACTGTTTTTT. Translated, it gives CASSDARGVGNEKLFF.

V gene TRBV5-1 combines with J gene TRBJ2-1, with D possibly matching TRBD2 (5 bases). Germline loops: CDR1 SGHRS, CDR2 YFSETQ. The CDR3 extends over 16 amino acids. The V and J ends lost 0 bases and 7 bases respectively, with 17 bases between them. DNA of the CDR3: TGCGCCAGCAGCTTGGGTACGGGGTCGGCTTGGAATGAGCAGTTCTTC. Its translation is CASSLGTGSAWNEQFF.